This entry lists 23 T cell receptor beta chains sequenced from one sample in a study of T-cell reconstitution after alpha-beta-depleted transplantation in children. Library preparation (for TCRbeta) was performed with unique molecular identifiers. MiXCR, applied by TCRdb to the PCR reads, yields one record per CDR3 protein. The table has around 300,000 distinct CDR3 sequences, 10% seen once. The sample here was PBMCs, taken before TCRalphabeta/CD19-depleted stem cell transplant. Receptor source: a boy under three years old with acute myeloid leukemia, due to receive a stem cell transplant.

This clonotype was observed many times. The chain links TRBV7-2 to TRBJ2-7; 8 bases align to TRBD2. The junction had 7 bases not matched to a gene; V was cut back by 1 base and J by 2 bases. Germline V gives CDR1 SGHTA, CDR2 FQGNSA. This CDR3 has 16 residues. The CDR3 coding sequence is TGTGCCAGCAGCTTAGGACACGGAGCGGGGGCCTACGAGCAGTACTTC. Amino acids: CASSLGHGAGAYEQYF.

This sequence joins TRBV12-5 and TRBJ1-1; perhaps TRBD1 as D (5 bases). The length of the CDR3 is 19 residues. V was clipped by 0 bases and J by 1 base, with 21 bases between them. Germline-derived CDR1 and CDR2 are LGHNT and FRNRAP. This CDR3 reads CASGLVKAGRERTNTEAFF. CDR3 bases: TGTGCTAGTGGTTTGGTGAAAGCAGGGCGAGAGAGGACGAACACTGAAGCTTTCTTT.

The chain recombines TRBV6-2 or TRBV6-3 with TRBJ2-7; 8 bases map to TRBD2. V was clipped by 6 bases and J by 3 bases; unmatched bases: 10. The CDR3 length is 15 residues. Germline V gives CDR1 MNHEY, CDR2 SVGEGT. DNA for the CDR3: TGTGCCAGCAGCTCCAAAGTGGCGGGGGGCTACGAGCAGTACTTC. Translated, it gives CASSSKVAGGYEQYF.

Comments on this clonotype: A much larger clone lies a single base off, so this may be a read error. The CDR3 bases are TGTGCCATCAGCTTTAACCGGGTAGGGGACGGCTACACCTTC. Translated: CAISFNRVGDGYTF. The V and J genes are TRBV7-6 and TRBJ1-2; D may be TRBD1 (5 bases). This CDR3 is built from 14 residues. CDR1 is SGHVS, CDR2 FNYEAQ, per germline.

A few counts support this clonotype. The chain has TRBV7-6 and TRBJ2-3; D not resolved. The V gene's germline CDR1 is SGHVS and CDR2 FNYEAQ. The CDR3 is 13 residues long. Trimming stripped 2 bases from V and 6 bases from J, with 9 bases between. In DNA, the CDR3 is TGTGCCAGCAGCTTAACGGATGGTGATACGCAGTATTTT. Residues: CASSLTDGDTQYF.

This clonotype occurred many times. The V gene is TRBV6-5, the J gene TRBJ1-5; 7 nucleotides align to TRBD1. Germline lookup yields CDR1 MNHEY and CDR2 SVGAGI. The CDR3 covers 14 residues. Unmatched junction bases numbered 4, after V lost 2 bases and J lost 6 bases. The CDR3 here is CASSYRGQSQPQHF. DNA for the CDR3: TGTGCCAGCAGTTACAGGGGGCAAAGTCAGCCCCAGCATTTT.

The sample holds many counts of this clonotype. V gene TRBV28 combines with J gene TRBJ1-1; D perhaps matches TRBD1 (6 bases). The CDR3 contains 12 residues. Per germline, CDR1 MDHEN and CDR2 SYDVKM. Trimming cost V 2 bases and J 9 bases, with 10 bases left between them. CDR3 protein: CASSLGGPQAFF. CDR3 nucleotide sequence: TGTGCCAGCAGTTTAGGGGGGCCACAAGCTTTCTTT.

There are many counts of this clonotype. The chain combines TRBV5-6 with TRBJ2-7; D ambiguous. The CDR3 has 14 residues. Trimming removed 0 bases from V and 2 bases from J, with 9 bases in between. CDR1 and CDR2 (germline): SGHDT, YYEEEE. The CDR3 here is CASSLDGSPYEQYF. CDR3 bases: TGTGCCAGCAGCTTGGACGGATCTCCCTACGAGCAGTACTTC.

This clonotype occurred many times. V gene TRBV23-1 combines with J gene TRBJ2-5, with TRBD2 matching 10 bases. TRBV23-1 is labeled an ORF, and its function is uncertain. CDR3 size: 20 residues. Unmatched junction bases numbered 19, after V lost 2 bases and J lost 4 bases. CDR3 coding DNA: TGCGCCAGCAGTCAAAGGCCCGCAAGCGGGGGGGCCGAGAGGGGAGAGACCCAGTACTTC. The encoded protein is CASSQRPASGGAERGETQYF.

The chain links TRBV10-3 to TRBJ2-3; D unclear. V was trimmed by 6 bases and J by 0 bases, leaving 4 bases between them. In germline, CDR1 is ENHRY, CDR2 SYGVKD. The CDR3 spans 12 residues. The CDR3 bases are TGTGCCATCAGCTCTAGCACAGATACGCAGTATTTT. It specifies CAISSSTDTQYF.

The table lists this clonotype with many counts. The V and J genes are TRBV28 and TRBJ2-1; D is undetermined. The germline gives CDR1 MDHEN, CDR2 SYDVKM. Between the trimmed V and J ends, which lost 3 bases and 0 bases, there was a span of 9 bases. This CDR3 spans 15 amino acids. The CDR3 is CASSFRSASYNEQFF. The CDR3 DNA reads TGTGCCAGCAGTTTCAGGTCAGCCTCCTACAATGAGCAGTTCTTC.

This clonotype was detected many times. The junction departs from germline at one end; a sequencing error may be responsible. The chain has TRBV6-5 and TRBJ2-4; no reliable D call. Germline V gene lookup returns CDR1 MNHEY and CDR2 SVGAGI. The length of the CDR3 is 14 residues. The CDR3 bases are TGTGCCAGCAGTTCCGCTCGACACAAAACCATTCAGTACTTC. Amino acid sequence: CASSSARHKTIQYF.

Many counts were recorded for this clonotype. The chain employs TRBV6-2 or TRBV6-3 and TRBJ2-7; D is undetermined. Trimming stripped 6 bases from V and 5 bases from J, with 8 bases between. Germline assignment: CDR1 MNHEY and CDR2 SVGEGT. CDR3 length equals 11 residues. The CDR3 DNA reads TGTGCCAGCAGCCACACTAACGAGCAGTACTTC. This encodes CASSHTNEQYF.

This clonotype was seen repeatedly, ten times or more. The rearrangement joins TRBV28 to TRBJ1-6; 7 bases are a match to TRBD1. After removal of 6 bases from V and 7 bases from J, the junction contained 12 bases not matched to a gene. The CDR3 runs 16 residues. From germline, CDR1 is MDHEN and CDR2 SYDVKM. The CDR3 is CASSPPSGTDNSPLHF. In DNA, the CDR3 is TGTGCCAGCAGCCCACCGTCCGGGACAGACAATTCACCCCTCCACTTT.

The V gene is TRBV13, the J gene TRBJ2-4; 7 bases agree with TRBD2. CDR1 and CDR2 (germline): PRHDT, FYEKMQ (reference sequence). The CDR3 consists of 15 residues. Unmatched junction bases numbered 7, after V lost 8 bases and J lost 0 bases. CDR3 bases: TGTGCCAGCGGCCCTGCGGGGGTAGCCAAAAACATTCAGTACTTC. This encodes CASGPAGVAKNIQYF.

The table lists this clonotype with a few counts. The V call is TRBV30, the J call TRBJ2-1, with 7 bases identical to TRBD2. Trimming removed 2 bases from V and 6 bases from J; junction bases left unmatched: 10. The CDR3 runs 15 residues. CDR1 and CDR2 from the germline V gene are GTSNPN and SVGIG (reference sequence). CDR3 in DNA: TGTGCCTGGAGTCCTCGCGGGGGTCGGGCCAATGAGCAGTTCTTC. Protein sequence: CAWSPRGGRANEQFF.

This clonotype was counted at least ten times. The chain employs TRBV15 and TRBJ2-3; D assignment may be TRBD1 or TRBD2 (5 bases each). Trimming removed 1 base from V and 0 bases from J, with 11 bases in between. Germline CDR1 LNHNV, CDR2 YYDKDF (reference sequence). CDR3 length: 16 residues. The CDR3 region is CATSRVMGVSTDTQYF. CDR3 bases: TGTGCCACCAGCAGAGTTATGGGGGTGAGCACAGATACGCAGTATTTT.

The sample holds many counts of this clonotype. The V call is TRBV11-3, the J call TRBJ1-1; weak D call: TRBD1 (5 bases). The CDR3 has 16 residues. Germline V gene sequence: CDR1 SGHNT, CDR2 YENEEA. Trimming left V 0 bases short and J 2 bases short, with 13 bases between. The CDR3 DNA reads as TGTGCCAGCAGCTTAGATGGCCGGACACATAACACTGAAGCTTTCTTT. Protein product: CASSLDGRTHNTEAFF.

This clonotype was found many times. CDR3 nucleotide sequence: TGTGCCAGCAGCTTAGCGAGGGGATGGCCCTACAATGAGCAGTTCTTC. Translated: CASSLARGWPYNEQFF. This rearrangement joins TRBV7-6 to TRBJ2-1; D might be TRBD1 or TRBD2, each matching 5 bases. Germline CDR1 SGHVS, CDR2 FNYEAQ. The V and J ends lost 0 bases and 2 bases respectively, with 11 bases between them. The CDR3 extends over 16 amino acids.

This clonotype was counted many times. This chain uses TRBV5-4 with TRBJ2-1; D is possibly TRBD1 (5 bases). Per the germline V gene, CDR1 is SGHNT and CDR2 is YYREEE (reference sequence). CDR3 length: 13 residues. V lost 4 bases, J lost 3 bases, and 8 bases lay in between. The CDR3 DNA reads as TGTGCCAGCAGCACGACAGACTACAATGAGCAGTTCTTC. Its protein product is CASSTTDYNEQFF.

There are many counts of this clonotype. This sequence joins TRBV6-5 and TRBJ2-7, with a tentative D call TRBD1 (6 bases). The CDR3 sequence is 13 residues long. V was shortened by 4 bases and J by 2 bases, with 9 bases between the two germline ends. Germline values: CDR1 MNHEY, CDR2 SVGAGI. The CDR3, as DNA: TGTGCCAGCAGTTCCAGGGGACCCTACGAGCAGTACTTC. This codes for CASSSRGPYEQYF.

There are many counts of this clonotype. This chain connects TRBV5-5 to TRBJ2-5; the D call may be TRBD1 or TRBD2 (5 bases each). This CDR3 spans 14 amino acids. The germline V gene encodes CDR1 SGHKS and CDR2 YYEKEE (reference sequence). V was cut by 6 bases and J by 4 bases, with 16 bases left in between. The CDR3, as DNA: TGTGCCAGCAACGAGCCCGGGACGGGAGAGACCCAGTACTTC. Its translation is CASNEPGTGETQYF.

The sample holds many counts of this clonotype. The CDR3 loop reads CASSFLGRGYEQYF. The CDR3 region has the DNA TGTGCCAGCAGTTTTTTGGGGAGGGGATACGAGCAGTACTTC. The chain uses TRBV12-3 or TRBV12-4 and TRBJ2-7; TRBD2 aligns across 7 bases. The CDR3 is 14 residues long. V lost 3 bases and J lost 4; bases outside the gene matches: 6.